This T cell receptor (beta chain) was sequenced during a study of identical twins' blood T cells. Germline CDR1 MNHEY, CDR2 SVGEGT. V was cut by 6 bases and J by 1 base, with 6 bases left in between. The CDR3 consists of 12 residues. This clonotype was seen a few times. What it recognizes is unknown. Study-wide results and caveats: Abundant TCRbeta CDR3s overlapped more between twins than with unrelated donors. Environmental influences on twin similarity could not be excluded.

Reared together, all three twin pairs probably met the same infectious agents and vaccines. Libraries were made from RNA as TCR cDNA, using a modified protocol. One entry per CDR3 protein results from TCRdb running MiXCR on the 5' RACE reads. The top ten clones hold roughly 5.5% of a sample with 350,000 to 400,000 distinct CDR3 sequences, about 28% of them seen once. The chain couples TRBV6-2 or TRBV6-3 to TRBJ1-1, with a weak D call TRBD1 (6 bases). The sequenced material came from PBMCs. This TCR was recovered from a woman between 18 and 50 years old in good health. The CDR3 protein is CASRDRNTEAFF. The DNA of the CDR3 is TGTGCCAGCAGGGACAGGAACACTGAAGCTTTCTTT.